These 2 T cell receptor delta chains were all obtained from the same sample, sequenced in a study of γδ T cells in repeated Plasmodium falciparum infection. TCRdb used CATT to re-call clones from the multiplex PCR reads. The sample records 90,000 or so delta-chain clones, roughly 0.9% being singletons. Flow sorting of PBMC yielded separate Vgamma9/Vdelta2+ and Vdelta2-negative gammadelta T cell populations for bulk repertoire analysis. Sequenced: gamma-delta T cells from blood. Source of these receptors: a pool of human donors (malaria-infected and uninfected, not separated).

This clone was detected many times. The chain carries TRDV1 and TRDJ1, with 8 bases lining up with TRDD3. TCRdb offers no J gene call, so here the DNA was matched to germline to obtain one. The germline gives CDR1 TSWWSYY, CDR2 QGS. This CDR3 has 30 residues. V trimming: 3 bases; J trimming: 4 bases; junction bases outside the gene matches: 52. CDR3 sequence (DNA): TGTGCTCTTGGGGATGGGGGGAGGGTCCATGGCCATAAACTTCCTGCCTATACGAGCGCATACTGGGGGGCCCTCGATAAACTCATCTTT. This sequence encodes CALGDGGRVHGHKLPAYTSAYWGALDKLIF.

In this sample, this clone turned up a few times. Given a far larger clone just one base away, this is likely a sequencing read error. Within the sample, other DNA sequences also encode this same CDR3. The chain has TRDV2 and TRDJ1; 8 bases fit TRDD3. TCRdb carries no J gene annotation; the J gene was assigned here by matching the DNA with germline. The V and J ends lost 3 bases and 0 bases, in that order; junction bases with no gene match: 14. CDR1 is GEAIGNYY and CDR2 is EKD in the germline V gene. This CDR3 has 18 amino acids. The CDR3 bases are TGTGCCTGTGACGCTTTACTAGGGGATACTTCCTACACCGATAAACTCATCTTT. This gives the protein CACDALLGDTSYTDKLIF.